The sample holds a few counts of the clone carrying this T cell receptor (beta chain). Template amounts of 300 to 350 ng DNA, approximately 30,000 T cell genomes, were employed in unsorted PBMC replicate PCRs. What was sequenced on ten immunoSEQ deep assay plates was unsorted PBMC DNA. Original analysis: Filtering differed since immunoSEQ provided only junctions, with no quality scores. The protocol was immunoSEQ multiplex PCR, while the TCRdb copy is restricted to in-frame clones and leaves out a portion. The V and J calls and clone size were taken over from that table, and D and trimming were inferred from the DNA. Among about 470,000 clones listed, about 85% were seen once. J lost 3 bases, V lost 4 bases, and 6 bases had no gene match. Per the germline V gene, CDR1 is SGDLS and CDR2 is YYNGEE. The CDR3 is 14 residues long. This entry comes from a study of shared clonotypes between healthy human individuals.

This receptor was taken from a woman between 40 and 50 years old in good health. Some clones in this sample may be carry-over from other donors' samples. Material for sequencing was PBMCs. This chain joins TRBV9 and TRBJ2-7, with 8 positions matching TRBD2. The CDR3 region is CASSPTSGNYEQYF. The CDR3 DNA reads TGTGCCAGCAGCCCCACTAGCGGCAACTACGAGCAGTACTTC. The full variable domain, its missing parts supplied by reference TRBV9 and TRBJ2-7, is DSGVTQTPKHLITATGQRVTLRCSPRSGDLSVYWYQQSLDQGLQFLIQYYNGEERAKGNILERFSAQQFPDLHSELNLSSLELGDSALYFCASSPTSGNYEQYFGPGTRLTVT.